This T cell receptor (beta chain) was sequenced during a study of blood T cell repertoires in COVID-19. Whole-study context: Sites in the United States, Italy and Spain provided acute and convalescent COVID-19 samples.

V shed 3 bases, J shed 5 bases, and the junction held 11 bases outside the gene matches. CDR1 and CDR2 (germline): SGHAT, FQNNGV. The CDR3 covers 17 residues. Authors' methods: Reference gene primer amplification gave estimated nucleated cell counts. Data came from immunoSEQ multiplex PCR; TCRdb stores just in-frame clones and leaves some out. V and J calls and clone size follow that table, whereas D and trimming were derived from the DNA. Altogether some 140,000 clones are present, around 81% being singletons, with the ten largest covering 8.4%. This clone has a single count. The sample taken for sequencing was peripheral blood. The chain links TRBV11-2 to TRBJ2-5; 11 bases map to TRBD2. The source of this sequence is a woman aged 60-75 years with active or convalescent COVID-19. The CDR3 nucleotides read TGTGCCAGCAGCTTTGGGACTAGCGGAAGAAGGGGGGAGACCCAGTACTTC. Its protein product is CASSFGTSGRRGETQYF.